Listed below are T cell receptor beta chains from one sample, sequenced in a study of cytomegalovirus exposure and HLA in healthy donors. The data were produced by immunoSEQ multiplex PCR, yet TCRdb's version contains in-frame clones alone and is incomplete. The sample shows 90,000 to 130,000 clones, 88% of them seen only once. Input material: PBMCs. Every receptor here comes from a woman in her 30s in good health and CMV-seropositive. CDR3s include the opening cysteine and the closing phenylalanine or tryptophan. A D gene is named only where the DNA matches it firmly. Where a row states a size, it is once, few, many or the class of an expanded clone; other rows omit it.

d_call	v_call	clone_size	j_call	cdr3_aa	cdr3_nt
.	TRBV5-6	.	TRBJ2-1	CASSLETSLVNEQFF	TGTGCCAGCAGCCTCGAGACTAGTTTGGTCAATGAGCAGTTCTTC
TRBD1	TRBV5-1	.	TRBJ2-7	CASSLKGTGGGEQYF	TGCGCCAGCAGCTTGAAAGGGACAGGCGGCGGGGAGCAGTACTTC
TRBD1	TRBV7-8	.	TRBJ2-7	CASSVDRGRAYEQYF	TGTGCCAGCAGCGTTGACAGGGGGCGAGCCTACGAGCAGTACTTC
TRBD1	TRBV7-7	.	TRBJ2-5	CASSATGVVGETQYF	TGTGCCAGCAGCGCTACAGGGGTTGTGGGAGAGACCCAGTACTTC
TRBD2	TRBV7-6	.	TRBJ2-1	CASSLGGSGNEQFF	TGTGCCAGCAGCTTAGGCGGGAGTGGCAATGAGCAGTTCTTC
.	TRBV25-1	.	TRBJ2-1	CASSIDSYSYNEQFF	TGTGCCAGCAGCATCGACAGCTACTCCTACAATGAGCAGTTCTTC
.	TRBV27	.	TRBJ2-5	CASRPTGTGVTQYF	TGTGCCAGCAGGCCAACCGGGACGGGAGTGACCCAGTACTTC
TRBD2	TRBV5-6	.	TRBJ2-1	CASSLRTSSNEQFF	TGTGCCAGCAGCTTGCGGACTAGCAGCAATGAGCAGTTCTTC
.	TRBV11-2	.	TRBJ2-7	CASSLDKGGRYEQYF	TGTGCCAGCAGCTTAGATAAAGGCGGGCGTTACGAGCAGTACTTC
TRBD2	TRBV28	once	TRBJ2-1	CASSFKLAGANNEQFF	TGTGCCAGCAGTTTCAAACTAGCGGGAGCCAACAATGAGCAGTTCTTC
TRBD2	TRBV5-6	.	TRBJ2-1	CASSLFSGSWNEQFF	TGTGCCAGCAGCTTGTTTAGCGGGAGTTGGAATGAGCAGTTCTTC
.	TRBV5-1	.	TRBJ2-7	CASSLGGYEQYF	TGCGCCAGCAGCTTGGGAGGCTACGAGCAGTACTTC
.	TRBV7-2	.	TRBJ1-5	CASSLVGQGSNQPQHF	TGTGCCAGCAGCTTAGTGGGGCAAGGGAGCAATCAGCCCCAGCATTTT
.	TRBV7-7	.	TRBJ2-5	CASSFKQGEQETQYF	TGTGCCAGCAGCTTTAAACAGGGCGAACAAGAGACCCAGTACTTC
.	TRBV19	.	TRBJ2-1	CASRIGGLSYNEQFF	TGTGCCAGTAGAATAGGAGGTTTGTCCTACAATGAGCAGTTCTTC
TRBD2	TRBV15	.	TRBJ2-1	CATSEGLAGDLNEQFF	TGTGCCACCAGCGAGGGACTAGCGGGAGATCTGAATGAGCAGTTCTTC
TRBD2	TRBV28	once	TRBJ2-7	CASSLGTSGTTYEQYF	TGTGCCAGCAGCCTCGGGACTAGCGGGACTACCTACGAGCAGTACTTC
TRBD1	TRBV30	.	TRBJ2-1	CAWSRQGNEQFF	TGTGCCTGGAGTCGACAGGGTAATGAGCAGTTCTTC
TRBD1	TRBV4-1	.	TRBJ1-3	CASSHRQGDDSGNTIYF	TGCGCCAGCAGCCATCGACAGGGGGACGACTCTGGAAACACCATATATTTT
.	TRBV11-2	.	TRBJ1-1	CASSGGLNTEAFF	TGTGCCAGCAGCGGTGGGCTGAACACTGAAGCTTTCTTT
TRBD1	TRBV6-5	.	TRBJ1-1	CAAAGGAGQEAFF	TGTGCCGCAGCAGGGGGCGCCGGGCAAGAAGCTTTCTTT
TRBD2	TRBV19	.	TRBJ2-1	CASSGAGVGRVQFF	TGTGCCAGTAGTGGAGCGGGAGTGGGTCGGGTGCAGTTCTTC
TRBD2	TRBV7-9	.	TRBJ2-1	CASSIAGGASSYNEQFF	TGTGCCAGCAGCATAGCGGGAGGGGCGAGCTCCTACAATGAGCAGTTCTTC
TRBD1	TRBV7-2	.	TRBJ1-2	CASSSRDSLGGYTF	TGTGCCAGCAGCTCCCGGGACAGCTTGGGCGGCTACACCTTC
.	TRBV28	.	TRBJ2-1	CASSWDTSKFF	TGTGCCAGCAGTTGGGACACTAGTAAGTTCTTC
.	TRBV27	.	TRBJ2-5	CASSLSIRETQYF	TGTGCCAGCAGTTTATCAATACGGGAGACCCAGTACTTC
.	TRBV6-1	.	TRBJ1-6	CASSAGFGSPLHF	TGTGCCAGCAGCGCCGGGTTCGGTTCACCCCTCCACTTT
TRBD1	TRBV7-9	.	TRBJ1-1	CASSFPGQGKAFF	TGTGCCAGCAGTTTCCCGGGACAGGGGAAAGCTTTCTTT
.	TRBV13	once	TRBJ1-3	CASSLGSSSGNTIYF	TGTGCCAGCAGCTTAGGGAGTAGCTCTGGAAACACCATATATTTT
TRBD2	TRBV19	.	TRBJ2-2	CGTASGEAGELFF	TGTGGCACGGCTAGCGGGGAAGCCGGGGAGCTGTTTTTT
.	TRBV29-1	.	TRBJ1-2	CSGMNRVLGYTF	TGCAGCGGCATGAACAGGGTATTAGGCTACACCTTC
.	TRBV11-3	.	TRBJ2-1	CASSLGRSPANEQFF	TGTGCCAGCAGCTTAGGACGGAGCCCGGCCAATGAGCAGTTCTTC
.	TRBV10-3	.	TRBJ1-1	CAIRPGFMNTEAFF	TGTGCCATCAGGCCAGGTTTCATGAACACTGAAGCTTTCTTT
TRBD1	TRBV5-1	.	TRBJ2-7	CASSLAGTGDEQYF	TGCGCCAGCAGCTTGGCCGGGACAGGGGACGAGCAGTACTTC
TRBD2	TRBV29-1	.	TRBJ2-7	CSVEVSGGGYEQYF	TGCAGCGTTGAAGTTAGCGGGGGAGGCTACGAGCAGTACTTC
TRBD2	TRBV15	.	TRBJ2-2	CATSRGGLAVNTGELFF	TGTGCCACCAGCAGAGGGGGACTAGCGGTGAACACCGGGGAGCTGTTTTTT
TRBD2	TRBV7-2	.	TRBJ2-7	CASSLIAGGREQYF	TGTGCCAGCAGCTTAATAGCGGGGGGGCGTGAGCAGTACTTC
TRBD1	TRBV19	.	TRBJ1-5	CASSQFTGGSREPQHF	TGTGCCAGTAGTCAATTTACAGGGGGCTCTAGGGAGCCCCAGCATTTT
TRBD2	TRBV15	.	TRBJ2-3	CATSRVGGSSDTQYF	TGTGCCACCAGCAGAGTTGGCGGGAGTTCAGATACGCAGTATTTT
.	TRBV28	.	TRBJ2-2	CASSLRGVGPRGTGELFF	TGTGCCAGCAGTTTACGGGGTGTGGGGCCCAGGGGTACCGGGGAGCTGTTTTTT
TRBD2	TRBV5-1	.	TRBJ2-7	CASSLGLAGEEQYF	TGCGCCAGCAGCCTAGGACTAGCGGGGGAGGAGCAGTACTTC